This T cell receptor (beta chain) was identified in a study of shared clonotypes between healthy human individuals. Background on the study: Every donor yielded three CD4 naive, three CD4 memory, two CD8 naive and one CD8 memory plate. Study outcomes and limitations: Owing to a small donor count, the genetic and exposure-history diversity represented was limited.

Assay: immunoSEQ multiplex PCR; the TCRdb copy retains only in-frame clones and omits some. The table shows 2 million or so clones, with roughly 95% occurring only once. The authors divided CD4+ cells into CD45RA+ naive and CD45RA-negative memory subsets. Per germline, CDR1 MNHNS and CDR2 SASEGT. CDR3 length: 13 residues. With respect to this clone: The target antigen is unknown.

This clonotype originated in a man younger than 35 in good health. The rearrangement joins TRBV6-1 to TRBJ1-4; possibly TRBD1 for D (5 bases). Material for sequencing was naive CD4+ T cells sorted from blood. Documented subset: CD45RA+ positively selected. Written as DNA, the CDR3 is TGTGCTTGTCGGCCGGGGGGTAGTGAAAAACTGTTTTTT. Its protein is CACRPGGSEKLFF.